These 6 T cell receptor beta chains originate from one sample sequenced in a study of blood T cell repertoires in COVID-19. Sequencing used immunoSEQ multiplex PCR; TCRdb keeps in-frame clones, though not all of them. The table has some 350,000 clones, 80% to 90% seen once; the top ten hold approximately 5%. The sequenced sample was PBMCs or T cells enriched from blood (not recorded which). The receptor source for this set is a woman in her twenties or thirties who had recovered from COVID-19.

This chain connects TRBV5-1 to TRBJ2-5, with D possibly TRBD2 on 7 matching bases. V lost 4 bases to trimming and J lost 0 bases, with 16 bases between them. Germline V gene lookup returns CDR1 SGHRS and CDR2 YFSETQ. CDR3 size: 16 residues. The CDR3 sequence: CASSAGGPRYQETQYF. The CDR3 DNA is TGCGCCAGCAGCGCCGGGGGGCCAAGGTACCAAGAGACCCAGTACTTC.

The count of this clone is one. V usage is TRBV7-3 and J usage is TRBJ2-7, with D possibly matching TRBD1 (6 bases). Germline values: CDR1 SGHTA, CDR2 FQGTGA. There are 14 residues in the CDR3. The ends were cut back, 5 bases at V and 6 bases at J, with 17 bases in the middle. This CDR3 reads CASSVEGHLSEQYF. Written as DNA, the CDR3 is TGTGCCAGCAGCGTAGAGGGACACCTTTCCGAGCAGTACTTC.

The rearrangement links TRBV7-2 to TRBJ1-1, with TRBD1 matching 9 bases. This CDR3 has 15 residues. CDR1 and CDR2 (germline): SGHTA, FQGNSA. Trimming removed 5 bases from V and 1 base from J; junction bases left unmatched: 5. The CDR3 loop reads CASSAGQGRNTEAFF. CDR3 sequence (DNA): TGTGCCAGCAGCGCGGGACAGGGCAGGAACACTGAAGCTTTCTTT.

Here the CDR3 reads CASSVRGPGQGEDTIYF. The CDR3 coding sequence is TGTGCCAGCAGCGTAAGAGGCCCGGGACAGGGTGAAGACACCATATATTTT. The rearrangement joins TRBV9 to TRBJ1-3; 9 bases are shared with TRBD1. The CDR3 contains 17 residues. Germline V gives CDR1 SGDLS, CDR2 YYNGEE. Trimming took 1 base from V and 8 from J; bases not matched to a gene: 13.

This clone has just one count. DNA of the CDR3: TGTGCCAGAGGGACTACCCACAATGAGCAGTTCTTC. This sequence encodes CARGTTHNEQFF. The rearrangement links TRBV2 to TRBJ2-1; 7 bases fit TRBD2. The V and J ends lost 9 bases and 5 bases, in that order; junction bases with no gene match: 4. The CDR3 contains 12 residues. Germline V gives CDR1 SNHLY, CDR2 FYNNEI.

J is TRBJ2-1 and V is TRBV7-9; 8 bases align to TRBD1. Losses at the gene ends were 5 bases for V and 3 bases for J; bases not matched to a gene: 6. The CDR3 covers 15 residues. The V gene's germline CDR1 is SEHNR and CDR2 FQNEAQ (reference sequence). The CDR3 region has the DNA TGTGCCAGCAGCCTTGACAGGGGCAACTACAATGAGCAGTTCTTC. Protein sequence: CASSLDRGNYNEQFF.